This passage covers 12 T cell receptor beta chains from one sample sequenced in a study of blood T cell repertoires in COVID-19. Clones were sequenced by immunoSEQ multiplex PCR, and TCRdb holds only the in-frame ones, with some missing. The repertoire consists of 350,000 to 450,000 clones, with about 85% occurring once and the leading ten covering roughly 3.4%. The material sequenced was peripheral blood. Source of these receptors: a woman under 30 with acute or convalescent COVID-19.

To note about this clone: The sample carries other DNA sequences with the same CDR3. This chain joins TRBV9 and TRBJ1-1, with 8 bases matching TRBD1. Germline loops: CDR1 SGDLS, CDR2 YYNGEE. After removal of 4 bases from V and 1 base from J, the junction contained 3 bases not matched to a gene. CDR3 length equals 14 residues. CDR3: CASSRQGQNTEAFF. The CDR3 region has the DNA TGTGCCAGCAGCCGACAGGGGCAGAACACTGAAGCTTTCTTT.

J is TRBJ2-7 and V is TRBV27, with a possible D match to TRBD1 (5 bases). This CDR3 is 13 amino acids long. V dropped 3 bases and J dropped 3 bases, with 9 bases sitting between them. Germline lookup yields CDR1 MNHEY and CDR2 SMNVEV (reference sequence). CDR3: CASSLTVNYEQYF. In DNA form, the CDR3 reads TGTGCCAGCAGTTTGACAGTTAACTACGAGCAGTACTTC.

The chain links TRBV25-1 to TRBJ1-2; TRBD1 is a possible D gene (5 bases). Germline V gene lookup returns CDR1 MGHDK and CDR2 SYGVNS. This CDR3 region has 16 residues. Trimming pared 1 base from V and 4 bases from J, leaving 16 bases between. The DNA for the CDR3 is TGTGCCAGCAGTGAATCGGGCGGAGGGGAGGGCTATGGCTACACCTTC. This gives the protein CASSESGGGEGYGYTF.

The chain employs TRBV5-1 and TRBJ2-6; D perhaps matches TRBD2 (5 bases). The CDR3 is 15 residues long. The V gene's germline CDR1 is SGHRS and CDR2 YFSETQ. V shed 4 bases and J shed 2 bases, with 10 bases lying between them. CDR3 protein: CASSPRRTGANVLTF. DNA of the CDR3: TGCGCCAGCAGCCCTAGGAGGACTGGGGCCAACGTCCTGACTTTC.

CDR3 coding DNA: TGTGCCAGCGGGAGGGCTAAGGGAGGCACAGATACGCAGTATTTT. Protein product: CASGRAKGGTDTQYF. This rearrangement joins TRBV13 to TRBJ2-3; 7 nucleotides align to TRBD2. V shed 8 bases, J shed 1 base, and the junction held 9 bases outside the gene matches. The CDR3 spans 15 residues. The V gene's germline CDR1 is PRHDT and CDR2 FYEKMQ (reference sequence).

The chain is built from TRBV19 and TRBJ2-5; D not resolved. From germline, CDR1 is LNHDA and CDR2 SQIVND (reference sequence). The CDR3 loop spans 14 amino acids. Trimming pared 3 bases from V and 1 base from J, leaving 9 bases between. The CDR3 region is CASSIVARQETQYF. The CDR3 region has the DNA TGTGCCAGTAGTATCGTGGCCCGCCAAGAGACCCAGTACTTC. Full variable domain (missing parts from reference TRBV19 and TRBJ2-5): DGGITQSPKYLFRKEGQNVTLSCEQNLNHDAMYWYRQDPGQGLRLIYYSQIVNDFQKGDIAEGYSVSREKKESFPLTVTSAQKNPTAFYLCASSIVARQETQYFGPGTRLLVL.

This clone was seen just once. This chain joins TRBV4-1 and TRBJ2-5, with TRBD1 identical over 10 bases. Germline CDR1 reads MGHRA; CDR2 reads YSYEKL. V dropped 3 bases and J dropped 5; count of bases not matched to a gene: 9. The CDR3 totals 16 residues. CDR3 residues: CASSQAGTGVRETQYF. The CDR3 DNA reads TGCGCCAGCAGCCAGGCCGGGACAGGGGTTCGGGAGACCCAGTACTTC.

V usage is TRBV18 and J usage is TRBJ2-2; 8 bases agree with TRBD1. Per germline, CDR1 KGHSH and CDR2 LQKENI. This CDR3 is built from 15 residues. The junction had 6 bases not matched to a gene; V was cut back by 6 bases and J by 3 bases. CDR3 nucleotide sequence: TGTGCCAGCTCGGCCGGGACAGGACACACCGGGGAGCTGTTTTTT. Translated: CASSAGTGHTGELFF.

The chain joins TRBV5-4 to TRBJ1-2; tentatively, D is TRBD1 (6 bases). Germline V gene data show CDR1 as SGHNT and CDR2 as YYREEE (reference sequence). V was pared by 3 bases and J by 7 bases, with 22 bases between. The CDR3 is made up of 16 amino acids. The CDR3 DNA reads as TGTGCCAGCAGCTCTGGGCCATCAGGGGTCTACGGTGGCTACACCTTC. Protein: CASSSGPSGVYGGYTF.

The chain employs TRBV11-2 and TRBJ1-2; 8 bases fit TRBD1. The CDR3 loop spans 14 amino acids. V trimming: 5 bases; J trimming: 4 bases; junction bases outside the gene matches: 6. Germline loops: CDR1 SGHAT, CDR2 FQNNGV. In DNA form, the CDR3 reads TGTGCCAGCAGCCCGACAGGGGACGGCTATGGCTACACCTTC. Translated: CASSPTGDGYGYTF.

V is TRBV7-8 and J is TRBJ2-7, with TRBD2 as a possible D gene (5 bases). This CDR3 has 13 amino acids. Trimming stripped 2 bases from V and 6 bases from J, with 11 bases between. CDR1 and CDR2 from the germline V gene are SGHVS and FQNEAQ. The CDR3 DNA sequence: TGTGCCAGCAGCTTAAACGGAGGTAGCGAGCAGTACTTC. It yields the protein CASSLNGGSEQYF.

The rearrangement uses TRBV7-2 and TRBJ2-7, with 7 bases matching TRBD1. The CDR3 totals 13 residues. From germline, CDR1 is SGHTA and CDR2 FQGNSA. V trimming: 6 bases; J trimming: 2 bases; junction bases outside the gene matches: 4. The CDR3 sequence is CASRFTGAYEQYF. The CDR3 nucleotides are TGTGCCAGCAGATTTACAGGGGCCTACGAGCAGTACTTC. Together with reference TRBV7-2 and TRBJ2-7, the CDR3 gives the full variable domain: GAGVSQSPSNKVTEKGKDVELRCDPISGHTALYWYRQSLGQGLEFLIYFQGNSAPDKSGLPSDRFSAERTGGSVSTLTIQRTQQEDSAVYLCASRFTGAYEQYFGPGTRLTVT.